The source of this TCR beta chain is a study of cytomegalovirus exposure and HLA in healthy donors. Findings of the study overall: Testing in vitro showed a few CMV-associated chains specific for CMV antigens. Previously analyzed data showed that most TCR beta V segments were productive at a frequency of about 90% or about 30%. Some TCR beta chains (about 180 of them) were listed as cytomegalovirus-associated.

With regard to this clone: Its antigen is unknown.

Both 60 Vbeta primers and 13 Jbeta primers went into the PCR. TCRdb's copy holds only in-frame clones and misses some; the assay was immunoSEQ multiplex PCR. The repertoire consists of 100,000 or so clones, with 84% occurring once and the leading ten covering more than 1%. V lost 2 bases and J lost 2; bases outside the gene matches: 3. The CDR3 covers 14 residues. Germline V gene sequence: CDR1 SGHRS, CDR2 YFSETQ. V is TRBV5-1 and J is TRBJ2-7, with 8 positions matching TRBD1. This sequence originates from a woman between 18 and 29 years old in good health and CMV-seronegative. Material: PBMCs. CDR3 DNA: TGCGCCAGCAGCTTCCGACAGGGGACCTACGAGCAGTACTTC. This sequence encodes CASSFRQGTYEQYF.